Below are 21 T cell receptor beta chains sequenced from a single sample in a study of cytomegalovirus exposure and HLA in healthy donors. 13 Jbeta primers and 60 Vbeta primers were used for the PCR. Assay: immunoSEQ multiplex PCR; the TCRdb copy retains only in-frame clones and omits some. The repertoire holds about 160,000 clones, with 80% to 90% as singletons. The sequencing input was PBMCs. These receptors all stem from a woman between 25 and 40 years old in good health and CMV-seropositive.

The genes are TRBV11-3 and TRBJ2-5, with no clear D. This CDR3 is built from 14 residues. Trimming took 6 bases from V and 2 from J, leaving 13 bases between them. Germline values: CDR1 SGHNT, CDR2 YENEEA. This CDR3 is CASSRGNGQETQYF. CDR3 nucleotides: TGTGCCAGCAGTCGCGGTAACGGTCAAGAGACCCAGTACTTC.

CDR3 DNA: TGTGCCTCCTCACGGGGGTTTACCAATCAGCCCCAGCATTTT. Residues: CASSRGFTNQPQHF. This sequence joins TRBV2 and TRBJ1-5; possibly TRBD1 for D (5 bases). The CDR3 is made up of 14 amino acids. Germline V CDR1 and CDR2: SNHLY, FYNNEI. Trimming removed 11 bases at V and 3 bases at J, with 17 bases between.

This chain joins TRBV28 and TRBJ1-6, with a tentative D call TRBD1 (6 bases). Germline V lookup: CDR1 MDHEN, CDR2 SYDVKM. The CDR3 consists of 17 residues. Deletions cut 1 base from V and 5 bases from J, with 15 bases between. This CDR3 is CASSLFSRGGHNSPLHF. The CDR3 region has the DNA TGTGCCAGCAGTTTATTTTCGAGGGGGGGCCATAATTCACCCCTCCACTTT. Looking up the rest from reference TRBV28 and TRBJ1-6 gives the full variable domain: DVKVTQSSRYLVKRTGEKVFLECVQDMDHENMFWYRQDPGLGLRLIYFSYDVKMKEKGDIPEGYSVSREKKERFSLILESASTNQTSMYLCASSLFSRGGHNSPLHFGNGTRLTVT.

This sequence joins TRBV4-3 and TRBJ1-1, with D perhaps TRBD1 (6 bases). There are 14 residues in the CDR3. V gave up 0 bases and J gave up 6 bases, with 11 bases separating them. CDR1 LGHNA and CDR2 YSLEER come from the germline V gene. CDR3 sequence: CASSQDDGGAEAFF. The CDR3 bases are TGCGCCAGCAGCCAAGATGATGGGGGCGCTGAAGCTTTCTTT.

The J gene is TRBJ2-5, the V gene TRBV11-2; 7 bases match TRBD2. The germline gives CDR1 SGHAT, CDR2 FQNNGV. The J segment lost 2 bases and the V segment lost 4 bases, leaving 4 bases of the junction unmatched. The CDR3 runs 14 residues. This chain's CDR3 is CASSYVRGQETQYF. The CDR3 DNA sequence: TGTGCCAGCAGCTACGTGCGGGGGCAAGAGACCCAGTACTTC.

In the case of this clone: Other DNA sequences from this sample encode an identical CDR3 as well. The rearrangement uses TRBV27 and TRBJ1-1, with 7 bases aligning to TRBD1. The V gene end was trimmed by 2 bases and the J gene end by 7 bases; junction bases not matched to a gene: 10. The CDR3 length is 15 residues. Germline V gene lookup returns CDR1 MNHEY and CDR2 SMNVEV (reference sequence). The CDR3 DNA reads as TGTGCCAGCAGTTTAATTCCCGCAGGGGGGAATGAAGCTTTCTTT. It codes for CASSLIPAGGNEAFF.

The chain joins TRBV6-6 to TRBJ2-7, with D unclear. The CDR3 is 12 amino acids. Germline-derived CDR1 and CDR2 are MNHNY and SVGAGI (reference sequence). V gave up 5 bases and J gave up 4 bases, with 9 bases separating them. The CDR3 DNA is TGTGCCAGCAGTCCCGGGTTGTACGAGCAGTACTTC. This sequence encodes CASSPGLYEQYF.

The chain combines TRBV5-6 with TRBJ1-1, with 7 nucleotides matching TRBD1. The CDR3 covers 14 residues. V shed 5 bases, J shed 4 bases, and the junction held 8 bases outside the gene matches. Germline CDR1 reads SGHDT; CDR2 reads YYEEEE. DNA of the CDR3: TGTGCCAGCAGGGATACGGGACAGAGCACTGAAGCTTTCTTT. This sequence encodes CASRDTGQSTEAFF. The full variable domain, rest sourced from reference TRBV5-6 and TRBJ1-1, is DAGVTQSPTHLIKTRGQQVTLRCSPKSGHDTVSWYQQALGQGPQFIFQYYEEEERQRGNFPDRFSGHQFPNYSSELNVNALLLGDSALYLCASRDTGQSTEAFFGQGTRLTVV.

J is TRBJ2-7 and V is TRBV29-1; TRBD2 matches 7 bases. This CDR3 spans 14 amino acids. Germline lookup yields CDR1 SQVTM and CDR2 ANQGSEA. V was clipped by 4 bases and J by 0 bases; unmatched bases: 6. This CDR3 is CSVVNREVSYEQYF. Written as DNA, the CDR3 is TGCAGCGTTGTTAACCGGGAGGTCTCCTACGAGCAGTACTTC.

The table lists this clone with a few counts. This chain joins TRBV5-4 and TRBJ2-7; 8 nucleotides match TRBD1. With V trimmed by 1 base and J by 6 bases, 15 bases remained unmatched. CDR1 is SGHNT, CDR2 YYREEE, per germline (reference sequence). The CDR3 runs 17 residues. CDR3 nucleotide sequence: TGTGCCAGCAGCTTGCTTGGAATGTGGACAGGGATTTCCGAGCAGTACTTC. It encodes CASSLLGMWTGISEQYF.

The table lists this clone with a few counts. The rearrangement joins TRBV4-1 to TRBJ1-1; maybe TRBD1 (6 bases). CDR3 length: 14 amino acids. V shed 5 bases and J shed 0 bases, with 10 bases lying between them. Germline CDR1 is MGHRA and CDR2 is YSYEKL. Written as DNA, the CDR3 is TGCGCCAGCAGCGGAAGGACAGTGAACACTGAAGCTTTCTTT. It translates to CASSGRTVNTEAFF.

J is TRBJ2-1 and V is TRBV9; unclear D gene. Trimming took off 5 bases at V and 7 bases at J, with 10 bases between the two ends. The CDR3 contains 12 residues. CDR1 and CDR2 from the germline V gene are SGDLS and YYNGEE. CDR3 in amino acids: CASSPTENEQFF. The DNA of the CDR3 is TGTGCCAGCAGTCCTACTGAGAATGAGCAGTTCTTC.

As DNA, the CDR3 is TGCGCCAGCAGCTCCACTCCGGGACAGCCGCCTAACTATGGCTACACCTTC. It translates to CASSSTPGQPPNYGYTF. V and J are TRBV10-2 and TRBJ1-2; 7 bases agree with TRBD1. From germline, CDR1 is WSHSY and CDR2 SAAADI. The trim removed 6 bases at V and 0 bases at J, leaving 13 bases unmatched. This CDR3 is built from 17 residues.

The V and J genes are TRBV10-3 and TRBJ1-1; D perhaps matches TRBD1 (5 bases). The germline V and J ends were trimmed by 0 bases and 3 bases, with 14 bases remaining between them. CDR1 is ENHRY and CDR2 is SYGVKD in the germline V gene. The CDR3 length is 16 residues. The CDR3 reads CAISESMGGAYTEAFF. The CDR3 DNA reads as TGTGCCATCAGTGAGTCGATGGGGGGAGCATACACTGAAGCTTTCTTT.

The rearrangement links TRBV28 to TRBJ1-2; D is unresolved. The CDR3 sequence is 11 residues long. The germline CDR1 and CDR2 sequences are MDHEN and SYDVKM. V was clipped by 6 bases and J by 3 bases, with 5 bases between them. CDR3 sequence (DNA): TGTGCCAGCAGCGGTTACTATGGCTACACCTTC. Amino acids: CASSGYYGYTF.

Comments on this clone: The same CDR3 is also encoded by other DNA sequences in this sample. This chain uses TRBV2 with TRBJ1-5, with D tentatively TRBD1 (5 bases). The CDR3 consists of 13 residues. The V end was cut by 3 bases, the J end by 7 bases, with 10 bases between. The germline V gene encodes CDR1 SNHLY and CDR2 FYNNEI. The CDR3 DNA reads TGTGCCAGCAGTGAGGAGGGGATACAGCCCCAGCATTTT. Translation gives CASSEEGIQPQHF.

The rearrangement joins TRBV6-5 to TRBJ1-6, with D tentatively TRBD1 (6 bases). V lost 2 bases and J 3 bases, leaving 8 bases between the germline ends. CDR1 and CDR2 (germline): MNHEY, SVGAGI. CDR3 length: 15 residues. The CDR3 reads CASSYDRFYNSPLHF. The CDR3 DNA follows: TGTGCCAGCAGTTACGACAGGTTCTATAATTCACCCCTCCACTTT.

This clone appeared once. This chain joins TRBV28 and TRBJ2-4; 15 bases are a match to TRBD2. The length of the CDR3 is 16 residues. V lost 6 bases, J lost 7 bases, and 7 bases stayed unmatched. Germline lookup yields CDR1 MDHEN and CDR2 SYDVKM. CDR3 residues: CASRRTSGGARNIQYF. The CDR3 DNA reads TGTGCCAGCAGGCGGACTAGCGGGGGGGCCAGGAACATTCAGTACTTC.

Here the CDR3 DNA reads TGCGCCAGCAGCCAAGATACGACAGGGAAAATGAACACTGAAGCTTTCTTT. Its translation: CASSQDTTGKMNTEAFF. The chain employs TRBV4-1 and TRBJ1-1, with 7 nucleotides matching TRBD1. Trimming at V came to 0 bases and at J to 0 bases, leaving 7 bases not matched to a gene. Germline CDR1 is MGHRA and CDR2 is YSYEKL. This CDR3 is 17 amino acids long.

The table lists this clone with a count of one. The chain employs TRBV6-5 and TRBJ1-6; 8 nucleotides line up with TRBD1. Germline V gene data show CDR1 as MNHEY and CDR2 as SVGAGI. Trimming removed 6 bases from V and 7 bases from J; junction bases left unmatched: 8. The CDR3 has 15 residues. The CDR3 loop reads CASSPLDRGNSPLHF. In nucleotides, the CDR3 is TGTGCCAGCAGCCCTCTTGACAGGGGAAATTCACCCCTCCACTTT.

CDR3: CASSQDGGGGGYGYTF. CDR3 nucleotide sequence: TGCGCCAGCAGCCAAGATGGGGGGGGCGGGGGGTATGGCTACACCTTC. The rearrangement joins TRBV4-3 to TRBJ1-2; maybe TRBD1 (6 bases). Trimming left V 0 bases short and J 5 bases short, with 16 bases between. The CDR3 is made up of 16 amino acids. CDR1 is LGHNA, CDR2 YSLEER, per germline.